Presented here are 5 T cell receptor beta chains from one specimen sequenced in a study of blood T cells in healthy people across ages. Through a sample-barcoded 5' primer and a J-beta primer mix, a second PCR was run for roughly 6 to 11 cycles. TCRdb redid the calling of the 5' RACE reads with MiXCR, one entry per CDR3 protein. The data show about 1.5 million distinct CDR3 sequences, approximately 39% seen once. Material: blood. All receptors come from a woman under 30 in good health.

This clonotype was picked up a small number of times. The chain links TRBV4-3 to TRBJ2-3; D possibly corresponds to TRBD1 (6 bases). Germline CDR1 LGHNA, CDR2 YSLEER. This CDR3 spans 15 amino acids. The V and J ends lost 1 base and 5 bases respectively, with 13 bases between them. CDR3 nucleotide sequence: TGCGCCAGCAGCCAAGGACACCAAGGGGGAGATACGCAGTATTTT. This codes for CASSQGHQGGDTQYF.

In this sample, this clonotype turned up many times. This sequence joins TRBV29-1 and TRBJ1-1, with D possibly TRBD1 on 5 matching bases. Looked up from germline, CDR1 is SQVTM and CDR2 is ANQGSEA. V lost 3 bases, J lost 0 bases, and 8 bases lay in between. The length of the CDR3 is 13 residues. DNA of the CDR3: TGCAGCGTTGACTCAGGGTTGAACACTGAAGCTTTCTTT. Its protein is CSVDSGLNTEAFF.

This sequence joins TRBV27 and TRBJ1-6; weak D call: TRBD1 (5 bases). V dropped 3 bases and J dropped 5 bases, with 8 bases sitting between them. Germline V gene data show CDR1 as MNHEY and CDR2 as SMNVEV (reference sequence). CDR3 length equals 14 residues. The CDR3, as DNA: TGTGCCAGCAGTTTTAGGGGCCATAATTCACCCCTCCACTTT. Its protein product is CASSFRGHNSPLHF.

The chain links TRBV6-1 to TRBJ2-1; the match to TRBD1 covers 10 bases. CDR3 length: 19 residues. The germline gives CDR1 MNHNS, CDR2 SASEGT. V shed 6 bases, J shed 6 bases, and the junction held 20 bases outside the gene matches. The CDR3 nucleotides are TGTGCCAGCAGCTCCCGGGACAGGGGATTCGGTGTGGAATCCAATGAGCAGTTCTTC. It is translated as CASSSRDRGFGVESNEQFF.

The chain joins TRBV4-1 to TRBJ2-5; D may be TRBD2 (7 bases). Germline V gene data show CDR1 as MGHRA and CDR2 as YSYEKL. The ends were cut back, 4 bases at V and 11 bases at J, with 20 bases in the middle. The CDR3 covers 14 residues. CDR3 DNA: TGCGCCAGCAGCCGCGGGGGCAACTACAATGAGCAGTACTTC. It encodes CASSRGGNYNEQYF.